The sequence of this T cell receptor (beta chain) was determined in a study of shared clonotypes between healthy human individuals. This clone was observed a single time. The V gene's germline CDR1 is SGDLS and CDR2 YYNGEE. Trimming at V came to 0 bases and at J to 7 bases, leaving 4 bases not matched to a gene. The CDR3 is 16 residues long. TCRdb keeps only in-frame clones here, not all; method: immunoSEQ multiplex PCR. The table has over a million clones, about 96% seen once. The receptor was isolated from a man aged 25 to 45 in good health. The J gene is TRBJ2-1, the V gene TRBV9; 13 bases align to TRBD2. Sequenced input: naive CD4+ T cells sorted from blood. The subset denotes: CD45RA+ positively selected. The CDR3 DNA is TGTGCCAGCAGCGTAGGTGGACTAGCGGGAGAAAATGAGCAGTTCTTC. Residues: CASSVGGLAGENEQFF. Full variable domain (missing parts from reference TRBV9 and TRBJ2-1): DSGVTQTPKHLITATGQRVTLRCSPRSGDLSVYWYQQSLDQGLQFLIQYYNGEERAKGNILERFSAQQFPDLHSELNLSSLELGDSALYFCASSVGGLAGENEQFFGPGTRLTVL.